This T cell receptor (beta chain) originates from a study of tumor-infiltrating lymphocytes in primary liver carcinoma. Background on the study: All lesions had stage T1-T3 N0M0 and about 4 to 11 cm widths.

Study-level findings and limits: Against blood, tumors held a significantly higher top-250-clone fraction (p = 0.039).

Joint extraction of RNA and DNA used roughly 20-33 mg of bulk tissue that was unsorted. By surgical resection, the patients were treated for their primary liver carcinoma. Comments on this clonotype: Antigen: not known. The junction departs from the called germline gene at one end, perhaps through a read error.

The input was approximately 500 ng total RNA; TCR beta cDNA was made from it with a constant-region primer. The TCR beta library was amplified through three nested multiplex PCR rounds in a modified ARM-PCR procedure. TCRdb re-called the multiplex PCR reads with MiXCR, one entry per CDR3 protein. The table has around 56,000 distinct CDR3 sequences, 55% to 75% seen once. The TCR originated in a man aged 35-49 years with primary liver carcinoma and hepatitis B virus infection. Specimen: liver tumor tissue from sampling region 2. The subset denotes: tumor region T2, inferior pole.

CDR3 bases: TGTGTCATCAGTGAGAGGCTAGTGGACCGTCGGAACGAGCAGTACTTC. Its translation: CVISERLVDRRNEQYF. V and J are TRBV10-3 and TRBJ2-7, with D uncertain. The CDR3 covers 16 residues. Germline CDR1 is ENHRY and CDR2 is SYGVKD.